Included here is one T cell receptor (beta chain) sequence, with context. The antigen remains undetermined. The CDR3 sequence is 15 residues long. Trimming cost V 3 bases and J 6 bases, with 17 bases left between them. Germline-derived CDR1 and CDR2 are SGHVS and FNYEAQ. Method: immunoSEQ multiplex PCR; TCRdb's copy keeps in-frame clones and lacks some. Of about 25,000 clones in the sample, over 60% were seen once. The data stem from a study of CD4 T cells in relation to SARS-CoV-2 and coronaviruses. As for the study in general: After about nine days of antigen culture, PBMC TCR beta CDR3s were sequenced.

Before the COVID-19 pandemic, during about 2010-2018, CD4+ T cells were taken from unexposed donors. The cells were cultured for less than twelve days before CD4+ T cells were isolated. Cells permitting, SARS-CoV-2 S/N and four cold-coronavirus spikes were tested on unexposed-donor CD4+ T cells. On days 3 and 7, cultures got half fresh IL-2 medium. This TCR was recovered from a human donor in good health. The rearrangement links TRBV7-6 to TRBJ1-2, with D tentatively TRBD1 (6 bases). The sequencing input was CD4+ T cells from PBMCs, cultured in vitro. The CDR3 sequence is CASSFKGGDKHGYTF. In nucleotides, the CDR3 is TGTGCCAGCAGCTTCAAAGGGGGGGATAAGCATGGCTACACCTTC.